The clone carrying this T cell receptor beta chain was recorded a few times. The antigen is not known. V was cut by 0 bases and J by 2 bases, with 6 bases left in between. Germline V gives CDR1 SGHRS, CDR2 YFSETQ. This CDR3 region has 14 residues. Assay used: immunoSEQ multiplex PCR; TCRdb lists only in-frame clones, some missing. Here the sample spans 35,000 to 40,000 clones, approximately 87% being singletons. This sample was included in a study of lymphopenia after photon versus proton radiotherapy. Study results and caveats: Post-nadir TCR diversity decline inversely tracked overall survival among those who died. Proton therapy kept repertoires fairly stable, unlike photons, which gained effector/memory cells. Survival link was tested only in deceased patients; proton benefit remains a possibility. After lymphocyte nadir, photon-treated repertoires showed oligoclonal expansion, especially CD8+ Temra.

The chain is built from TRBV5-1 and TRBJ2-1; D perhaps matches TRBD1 (6 bases). The clonotype comes from a man in his fifties or sixties with gastric cancer. The sample consisted of peripheral blood, taken from a patient treated with photon-based radiotherapy. Here the CDR3 DNA reads TGCGCCAGCAGCTTGGGGGGGCCCTACAATGAGCAGTTCTTC. Its protein product is CASSLGGPYNEQFF.